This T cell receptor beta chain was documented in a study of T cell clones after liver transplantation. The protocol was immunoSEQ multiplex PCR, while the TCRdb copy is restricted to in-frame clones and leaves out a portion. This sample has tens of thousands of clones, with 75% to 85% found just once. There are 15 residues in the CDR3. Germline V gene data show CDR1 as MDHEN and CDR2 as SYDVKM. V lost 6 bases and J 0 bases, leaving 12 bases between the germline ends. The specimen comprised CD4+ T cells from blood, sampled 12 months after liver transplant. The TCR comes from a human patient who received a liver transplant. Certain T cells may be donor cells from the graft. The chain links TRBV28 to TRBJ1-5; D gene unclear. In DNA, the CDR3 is TGTGCCAGCAGCCCCGGGCGTTATAGCAATCAGCCCCAGCATTTT. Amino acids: CASSPGRYSNQPQHF. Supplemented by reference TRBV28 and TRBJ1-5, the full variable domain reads DVKVTQSSRYLVKRTGEKVFLECVQDMDHENMFWYRQDPGLGLRLIYFSYDVKMKEKGDIPEGYSVSREKKERFSLILESASTNQTSMYLCASSPGRYSNQPQHFGDGTRLSIL.